This T cell receptor beta chain was profiled in a study of T-cell reconstitution after alpha-beta-depleted transplantation in children. The study, taken as a whole, reports: TCRbeta diversity was high at day 60 in some patients (a result of surviving recipient T cells and thymic progenitors). It was newly produced T cells that mostly accounted for T-cell counts and diversity one year after transplant.

V was pared by 3 bases and J by 5 bases, with 17 bases between. Germline V CDR1 and CDR2: SGHRS, YFSETQ. The CDR3 is 15 residues long. Library preparation (for TCRbeta) was performed with unique molecular identifiers. TCRdb re-derived calls from the PCR reads in MiXCR, one entry per CDR3 protein. The top ten clones hold approximately 36% of a sample with about 120,000 distinct CDR3 sequences, 10% of them seen once. Concerning this clonotype: Its antigen is still unknown.

This sequence was found in a boy aged 2 to 10 with acute lymphoblastic leukemia, due to receive a stem cell transplant. The rearrangement links TRBV5-1 to TRBJ1-2; D gene unclear. The sample in question was PBMCs, obtained before TCRalphabeta/CD19-depleted stem cell transplant. CDR3 loop: CASSSNAGPAYGYTF. In DNA form, the CDR3 reads TGCGCCAGCAGCTCGAACGCAGGACCGGCGTATGGCTACACCTTC.